This T cell receptor (beta chain) was found in a study of shared clonotypes between healthy human individuals. As concerns this clone: Its antigen is still unknown.

This CDR3 has 15 amino acids. V shed 1 base and J 2 bases; nucleotides not matched to a gene: 1. Germline V CDR1 and CDR2: MNHEY, SMNVEV (reference sequence). Donation came from healthy HIV-negative adults that had no recent acute infections or vaccinations. Splitting the CD4+ cells yielded a CD45RA+ naive subset and a CD45RA-negative memory subset. Clones were sequenced by immunoSEQ multiplex PCR, and TCRdb holds only the in-frame ones, with some missing. The sample lists millions of clones, 85% to 95% occurring once. General observations from the study: About 5% of naive CD4 clonotypes were shared across a few donors.

This receptor was identified in a man aged 18 to 30 in good health. Specimen: naive CD4+ T cells sorted from blood. As to subset: CD45RA+ positively selected. The rearrangement links TRBV27 to TRBJ2-7; TRBD2 agrees at 11 bases. For the CDR3, the DNA is TGTGCCAGCAGTTTATTTAGCGGGGGGGCCTACGAGCAGTACTTC. Translated: CASSLFSGGAYEQYF.